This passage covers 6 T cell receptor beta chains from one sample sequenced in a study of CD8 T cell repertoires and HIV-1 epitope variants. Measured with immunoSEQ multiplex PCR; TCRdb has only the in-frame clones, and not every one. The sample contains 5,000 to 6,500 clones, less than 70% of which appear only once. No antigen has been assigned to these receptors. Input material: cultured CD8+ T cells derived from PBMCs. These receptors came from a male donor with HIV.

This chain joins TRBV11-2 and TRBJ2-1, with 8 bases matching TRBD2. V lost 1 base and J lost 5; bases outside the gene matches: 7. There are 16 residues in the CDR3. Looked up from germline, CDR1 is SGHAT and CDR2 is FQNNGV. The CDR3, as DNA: TGTGCCAGCAGCTTAGGGTCGGGAGGGCCGAACAATGAGCAGTTCTTC. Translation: CASSLGSGGPNNEQFF. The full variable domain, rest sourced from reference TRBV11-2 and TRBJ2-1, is EAGVAQSPRYKIIEKRQSVAFWCNPISGHATLYWYQQILGQGPKLLIQFQNNGVVDDSQLPKDRFSAERLKGVDSTLKIQPAKLEDSAVYLCASSLGSGGPNNEQFFGPGTRLTVL.

Here the CDR3 reads CASSPGTDEQFF. The CDR3 region has the DNA TGCGCCAGCAGCCCCGGCACAGATGAGCAGTTCTTC. This chain joins TRBV4-1 and TRBJ2-1; D call uncertain. The CDR3 runs 12 residues. Per the germline V gene, CDR1 is MGHRA and CDR2 is YSYEKL. V lost 4 bases and J lost 8, with 9 bases in between.

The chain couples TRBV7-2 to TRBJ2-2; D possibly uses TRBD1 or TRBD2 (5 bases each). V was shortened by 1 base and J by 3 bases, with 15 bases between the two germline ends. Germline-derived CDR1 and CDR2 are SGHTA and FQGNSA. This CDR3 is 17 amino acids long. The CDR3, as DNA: TGTGCCAGCAGCTTAGGCCTAGGGGAGTTATACACCGGGGAGCTGTTTTTT. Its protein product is CASSLGLGELYTGELFF.

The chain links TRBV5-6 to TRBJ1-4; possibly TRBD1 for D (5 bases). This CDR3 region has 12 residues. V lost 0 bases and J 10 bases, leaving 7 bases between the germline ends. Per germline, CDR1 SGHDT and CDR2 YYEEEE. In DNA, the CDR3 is TGTGCCAGCAGCTTGGGAGGGGCAAAACTGTTTTTT. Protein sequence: CASSLGGAKLFF.

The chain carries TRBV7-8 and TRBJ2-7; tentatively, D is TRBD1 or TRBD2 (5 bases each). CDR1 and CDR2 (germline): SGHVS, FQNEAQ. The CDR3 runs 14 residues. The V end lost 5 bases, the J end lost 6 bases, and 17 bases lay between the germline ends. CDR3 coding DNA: TGTGCCAGCAGCGAGGGACCGGGCCGAGGCGAGCAGTACTTC. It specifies CASSEGPGRGEQYF.

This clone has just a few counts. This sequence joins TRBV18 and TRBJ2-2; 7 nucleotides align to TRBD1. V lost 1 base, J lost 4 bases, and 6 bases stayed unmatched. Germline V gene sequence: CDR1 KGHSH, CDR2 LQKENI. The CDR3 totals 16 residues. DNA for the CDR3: TGTGCCAGCTCACCACTTGAGACAGGGAGCACCGGGGAGCTGTTTTTT. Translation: CASSPLETGSTGELFF.